Below are 17 T cell receptor beta chains sequenced from a single sample in a study of cytomegalovirus exposure and HLA in healthy donors. The assay was immunoSEQ multiplex PCR, and TCRdb's table has in-frame clones only and misses some. The sample records roughly 76,000 clones, over 85% being singletons. The sequenced sample consisted of PBMCs. These receptors all come from a young man in good health and CMV-seropositive.

The V and J genes are TRBV5-1 and TRBJ2-7, with 10 bases that match TRBD2. This CDR3 has 17 amino acids. Germline CDR1 and CDR2: SGHRS and YFSETQ. Trimming took 0 bases from V and 5 from J; bases not matched to a gene: 11. CDR3 nucleotide sequence: TGCGCCAGCAGCTTGGGAGCTAGCGGGAGTCTCAGAGACGAGCAGTACTTC. This encodes CASSLGASGSLRDEQYF.

The chain couples TRBV28 to TRBJ1-1; possibly TRBD1 for D (5 bases). V was clipped by 2 bases and J by 2 bases, with 15 bases between them. Germline assignment: CDR1 MDHEN and CDR2 SYDVKM. The CDR3 runs 16 residues. The CDR3 sequence is CASSLRYRPSNTEAFF. The CDR3 DNA reads TGTGCCAGCAGTTTAAGGTACAGGCCGTCTAACACTGAAGCTTTCTTT. Combining the CDR3 with reference TRBV28 and TRBJ1-1 gives the whole variable domain DVKVTQSSRYLVKRTGEKVFLECVQDMDHENMFWYRQDPGLGLRLIYFSYDVKMKEKGDIPEGYSVSREKKERFSLILESASTNQTSMYLCASSLRYRPSNTEAFFGQGTRLTVV.

The J gene is TRBJ2-1, the V gene TRBV13, with TRBD1 as a possible D gene (5 bases). The CDR3 runs 14 residues. Trimming removed 4 bases from V and 10 bases from J, with 17 bases in between. CDR1 PRHDT and CDR2 FYEKMQ come from the germline V gene (reference sequence). The CDR3 sequence: CASSSTFGAGEQFF. CDR3 nucleotide sequence: TGTGCCAGCAGCTCCACTTTTGGGGCCGGAGAGCAGTTCTTC.

The genes are TRBV28 and TRBJ1-4; D may be TRBD1 (6 bases). The V and J ends lost 6 bases and 10 bases respectively, with 18 bases between them. This CDR3 region has 14 residues. Germline values: CDR1 MDHEN, CDR2 SYDVKM. The CDR3 sequence: CASSGQNPSGKLFF. CDR3 nucleotide sequence: TGTGCCAGCAGCGGACAGAACCCGTCGGGAAAACTGTTTTTT.

This clone was seen only once. The rearrangement links TRBV5-1 to TRBJ1-1; 8 bases match TRBD1. Trimming took 3 bases from V and 1 from J; bases not matched to a gene: 5. Germline CDR1 reads SGHRS; CDR2 reads YFSETQ. The CDR3 length is 15 residues. The chain's CDR3 is CASSSRQGSNTEAFF. The CDR3 region has the DNA TGCGCCAGCAGCTCGCGACAGGGGTCGAACACTGAAGCTTTCTTT.

The chain couples TRBV30 to TRBJ1-5, with a weak D call TRBD1 (5 bases). V was cut by 2 bases and J by 1 base, with 9 bases left in between. The CDR3 loop spans 14 amino acids. The germline V gene has CDR1 GTSNPN and CDR2 SVGIG (reference sequence). The CDR3: CAWSQGLSNQPQHF. The CDR3 coding sequence is TGTGCCTGGAGTCAGGGTTTGAGCAATCAGCCCCAGCATTTT.

The chain couples TRBV28 to TRBJ2-7; 9 positions agree with TRBD2. Per the germline V gene, CDR1 is MDHEN and CDR2 is SYDVKM. The CDR3 has 13 amino acids. Trimming cost V 8 bases and J 4 bases; bases outside gene matches: 6. CDR3 residues: CASFSGRRYEQYF. DNA for the CDR3: TGTGCCAGCTTTAGCGGGAGAAGGTACGAGCAGTACTTC.

The chain couples TRBV11-2 to TRBJ2-7, with 7 nucleotides matching TRBD1. V shed 1 base, J shed 3 bases, and the junction held 3 bases outside the gene matches. Germline loops: CDR1 SGHAT, CDR2 FQNNGV. The CDR3 runs to 14 residues. This CDR3 reads CASSLGQGNYEQYF. In nucleotides, the CDR3 is TGTGCCAGCAGCTTAGGACAGGGAAACTACGAGCAGTACTTC.

J is TRBJ2-1 and V is TRBV7-2, with 7 bases fitting TRBD2. CDR3 size: 14 residues. The J segment lost 6 bases and the V segment lost 7 bases, leaving 9 bases of the junction unmatched. Per germline, CDR1 SGHTA and CDR2 FQGNSA. The CDR3 DNA follows: TGTGCCAGCACCCCTGGACTAGTTTTCAATGAGCAGTTCTTC. This sequence encodes CASTPGLVFNEQFF.

The chain uses TRBV7-9 and TRBJ1-1; D not certain. CDR1 is SEHNR and CDR2 is FQNEAQ in the germline V gene (reference sequence). Trimming left V 5 bases short and J 1 base short, with 20 bases between. The CDR3 has 17 amino acids. CDR3 loop: CASSPPGEGKKNTEAFF. CDR3 sequence (DNA): TGTGCCAGCAGCCCACCTGGAGAGGGAAAAAAGAACACTGAAGCTTTCTTT.

The V call is TRBV9, the J call TRBJ2-3, with no clear D. CDR3 size: 10 residues. Germline assignment: CDR1 SGDLS and CDR2 YYNGEE. Trimming removed 7 bases from V and 3 bases from J, with 3 bases in between. CDR3 in amino acids: CASPTDTQYF. CDR3 DNA: TGTGCCAGCCCTACAGATACGCAGTATTTT.

The chain links TRBV21-1 to TRBJ1-5. TRBV21-1 constitutes a pseudogene. The CDR3 sequence is 14 residues long. CDR3 coding DNA: TGTGCCAGCAGCAACCCGGTCAGCAATCAGCCCCAGCATTTT. Its translation is CASSNPVSNQPQHF.

J is TRBJ2-1 and V is TRBV28; D uncertain. There are 13 residues in the CDR3. The V end was cut by 3 bases, the J end by 5 bases, with 8 bases between. CDR1 MDHEN and CDR2 SYDVKM come from the germline V gene. The CDR3 DNA sequence: TGTGCCAGCAGTTTCGCCCTACACAATGAGCAGTTCTTC. Protein: CASSFALHNEQFF.

This rearrangement joins TRBV2 to TRBJ2-2; perhaps TRBD1 as D (6 bases). Germline V lookup: CDR1 SNHLY, CDR2 FYNNEI. Between the trimmed V and J ends, which lost 9 bases and 6 bases, there was a span of 20 bases. This CDR3 contains 15 residues. The CDR3 protein is CARGPLGAGAGELFF. DNA of the CDR3: TGTGCCAGAGGCCCCTTGGGGGCCGGGGCCGGGGAGCTGTTTTTT.

There are a few counts of this clone. V usage is TRBV2 and J usage is TRBJ1-2; possibly TRBD1 for D (6 bases). The V and J ends lost 10 bases and 8 bases respectively, with 11 bases between them. This CDR3 has 10 amino acids. Germline V CDR1 and CDR2: SNHLY, FYNNEI. This chain's CDR3 is CATQGGGYTF. CDR3 nucleotides: TGTGCCACACAGGGCGGGGGCTACACCTTC.

The chain uses TRBV9 and TRBJ2-5; D may be TRBD2 (7 bases). The CDR3 totals 15 residues. V lost 0 bases, J lost 10 bases, and 19 bases lay in between. Germline loops: CDR1 SGDLS, CDR2 YYNGEE. The CDR3 coding sequence is TGTGCCAGCAGCGTAGCTGGGGAGGGGGGGATGAGCCAGTACTTC. This sequence encodes CASSVAGEGGMSQYF.

The chain employs TRBV19 and TRBJ1-4; no definite D call. The V gene lost 7 bases and the J gene lost 2 bases, with 8 bases spanning the gap. CDR3 length equals 13 residues. Germline values: CDR1 LNHDA, CDR2 SQIVND (reference sequence). This chain's CDR3 is CASMSLTNEKLFF. CDR3 bases: TGTGCCAGTATGTCGTTGACTAATGAAAAACTGTTTTTT.